The 14 T cell receptor beta chains reported below all come from one sample, sequenced in a study of T cells after yellow fever vaccination. TCRdb fed the 5' RACE reads into MiXCR, producing one record per CDR3 protein. The sample carries 500,000 to 700,000 distinct CDR3 sequences, roughly 21% recorded once. This specimen was PBMCs, taken 15 days after the yellow fever booster vaccination. Receptor source: a man between 25 and 39 years old who received the YFV17D yellow fever vaccine.

On this clonotype: The junction departs from germline at one end; a sequencing error may be responsible. This sequence joins TRBV7-2 and TRBJ2-7; D ambiguous. The CDR3 covers 11 residues. Germline V gene data show CDR1 as SGHTA and CDR2 as FQGNSA. CDR3 in amino acids: CAGSKDYEQYF. The CDR3 coding sequence is TGTGCCGGCAGTAAAGACTACGAGCAGTACTTC.

In this sample, this clonotype turned up a few times. V gene TRBV18 combines with J gene TRBJ2-3; D call uncertain. The germline CDR1 and CDR2 sequences are KGHSH and LQKENI. V was pared by 4 bases and J by 5 bases, with 16 bases between. This CDR3 region has 15 residues. CDR3 nucleotide sequence: TGTGCCAGCTCACAAGGAGCCCCTTTGGGAGATACGCAGTATTTT. As protein: CASSQGAPLGDTQYF. The full variable domain, its missing parts supplied by reference TRBV18 and TRBJ2-3, is NAGVMQNPRHLVRRRGQEARLRCSPMKGHSHVYWYRQLPEEGLKFMVYLQKENIIDESGMPKERFSAEFPKEGPSILRIQQVVRGDSAAYFCASSQGAPLGDTQYFGPGTRLTVL.

V usage is TRBV19 and J usage is TRBJ2-2; D not resolved. V shed 8 bases and J shed 6 bases, with 7 bases lying between them. Per germline, CDR1 LNHDA and CDR2 SQIVND (reference sequence). CDR3 length equals 11 residues. The CDR3 region is CASEGPGELFF. Here the CDR3 DNA reads TGTGCCAGTGAAGGGCCCGGGGAGCTGTTTTTT. Combining the CDR3 with reference TRBV19 and TRBJ2-2 gives the whole variable domain DGGITQSPKYLFRKEGQNVTLSCEQNLNHDAMYWYRQDPGQGLRLIYYSQIVNDFQKGDIAEGYSVSREKKESFPLTVTSAQKNPTAFYLCASEGPGELFFGEGSRLTVL.

This clonotype came up a few times. This chain connects TRBV7-2 to TRBJ2-5; D not certain. Trimming cost V 1 base and J 1 base, with 7 bases left between them. Germline loops: CDR1 SGHTA, CDR2 FQGNSA. The CDR3 contains 14 residues. For the CDR3, the DNA is TGTGCCAGCAGCTTAGTGAGGTTCCAAGAGACCCAGTACTTC. Its protein is CASSLVRFQETQYF.

J is TRBJ2-5 and V is TRBV5-1; TRBD2 might be the D (6 bases). V lost 4 bases, J lost 4 bases, and 11 bases lay in between. Germline V CDR1 and CDR2: SGHRS, YFSETQ. The CDR3 length is 13 residues. CDR3 in amino acids: CASSTGLLETQYF. In DNA, the CDR3 is TGCGCCAGCAGCACGGGACTTCTAGAGACCCAGTACTTC.

This clonotype was seen a handful of times. The J gene is TRBJ2-5, the V gene TRBV19; 8 positions match TRBD1. Germline values: CDR1 LNHDA, CDR2 SQIVND (reference sequence). V trimming: 4 bases; J trimming: 6 bases; junction bases outside the gene matches: 4. This CDR3 is built from 13 residues. Here the CDR3 reads CASSTGQGQTQYF. As DNA, the CDR3 is TGTGCCAGTAGTACTGGACAGGGCCAGACCCAGTACTTC.

This clonotype was seen a handful of times. The chain couples TRBV18 to TRBJ2-7; D could derive from TRBD1 or TRBD2 (5 bases each). Germline loops: CDR1 KGHSH, CDR2 LQKENI. The CDR3 runs to 15 residues. V lost 2 bases and J lost 5, with 16 bases in between. CDR3 coding DNA: TGTGCCAGCTCACCAATGGGGACGAACCTCGACGAGCAGTACTTC. Protein: CASSPMGTNLDEQYF. The full variable domain, completed using reference TRBV18 and TRBJ2-7, is NAGVMQNPRHLVRRRGQEARLRCSPMKGHSHVYWYRQLPEEGLKFMVYLQKENIIDESGMPKERFSAEFPKEGPSILRIQQVVRGDSAAYFCASSPMGTNLDEQYFGPGTRLTVT.

This clonotype appeared a few times. The chain uses TRBV5-1 and TRBJ2-7, with D perhaps given as TRBD1 or TRBD2 (5 bases each). V was trimmed by 0 bases and J by 0 bases, leaving 10 bases between them. This CDR3 region has 15 residues. The V gene's germline CDR1 is SGHRS and CDR2 YFSETQ. CDR3 DNA sequence: TGCGCCAGCAGCTTGGGTGGGACCAACTCCTACGAGCAGTACTTC. It is translated as CASSLGGTNSYEQYF.

This clonotype has just a few counts. The chain couples TRBV5-1 to TRBJ2-1, with 7 bases identical to TRBD2. V gave up 1 base and J gave up 0 bases; unmatched junction bases: 10. This CDR3 has 18 residues. The V gene's germline CDR1 is SGHRS and CDR2 YFSETQ. DNA of the CDR3: TGCGCCAGCAGCTTGATCCGGCGGGGGAGGGGCTCCTACAATGAGCAGTTCTTC. It translates to CASSLIRRGRGSYNEQFF.

V usage is TRBV7-2 and J usage is TRBJ1-5; D unclear. Germline V lookup: CDR1 SGHTA, CDR2 FQGNSA. The germline V and J ends were trimmed by 5 bases and 0 bases, with 11 bases remaining between them. The CDR3 extends over 15 amino acids. The DNA of the CDR3 is TGTGCCAGCAGCCCTCCCGGGTCTAGCAATCAGCCCCAGCATTTT. Residues: CASSPPGSSNQPQHF.

This rearrangement joins TRBV7-2 to TRBJ1-6, with D perhaps matching TRBD1 (5 bases). The germline V and J ends were trimmed by 6 bases and 7 bases, with 16 bases remaining between them. This CDR3 comprises 15 residues. Germline assignment: CDR1 SGHTA and CDR2 FQGNSA. The CDR3 sequence: CASRPQTEWNSPLHF. The CDR3, as DNA: TGTGCCAGCAGACCCCAGACAGAATGGAATTCACCCCTCCACTTT.

This chain joins TRBV27 and TRBJ2-3; D gene ambiguous. The germline V gene has CDR1 MNHEY and CDR2 SMNVEV (reference sequence). This CDR3 is built from 12 residues. The V end was cut by 4 bases, the J end by 9 bases, with 11 bases between. The CDR3 nucleotides are TGTGCCAGCAGTTCCGACCGTCACACGCAGTATTTT. It is translated as CASSSDRHTQYF.

This clonotype has just a few counts. The gene calls are TRBV7-2 and TRBJ2-2; D not certain. The V gene lost 8 bases and the J gene lost 5 bases, with 21 bases spanning the gap. The CDR3 spans 16 residues. Germline CDR1 and CDR2: SGHTA and FQGNSA. The CDR3 DNA reads TGTGCCAGCTCTAAGGCCCTGAACGGGTATACCGGGGAGCTGTTTTTT. Translated, it gives CASSKALNGYTGELFF.

The chain joins TRBV12-3 or TRBV12-4 to TRBJ2-1, with 7 bases identical to TRBD2. With V trimmed by 1 base and J by 9 bases, 6 bases remained unmatched. The CDR3 totals 14 residues. The CDR3 region has the DNA TGTGCCAGCAGTTTAGGGGTGGGAGGGCTTGAGCAGTTCTTC. Its translation: CASSLGVGGLEQFF.